This record concerns one T cell receptor (beta chain) sequence. This receptor's antigen is unknown. Per-base quality was not reported, and no clone a single base away is much larger than it. From the germline V gene, CDR1 is MGHDK and CDR2 is SYGVNS. V is cut back by 6 bases and J by 4 bases, with 6 bases in the junction unmatched. The CDR3 has 15 amino acids, counting the end cysteine and phenylalanine. The only DNA kept is the CDR3, 45 bases in frame from the first base. These data are taken from a study of regulatory T cells in long-lasting Graves disease (dated by TCRdb to the early 2020s). With regard to the full study: In the newly diagnosed Graves' disease group, patients had been taking antithyroid drugs for less than 3 months. Persistent Graves' disease patients were compared with newly diagnosed Graves' disease patients by peripheral blood TCR sequencing and RNA sequencing. The study was conducted in China and was registered as a clinical trial. A total of some 35 samples underwent TCR sequencing, from 13 patients with persistent Graves' disease and some 20 patients with newly diagnosed Graves' disease. Results the study describes overall, beyond this receptor: As a limitation, the authors acknowledged that the small sample size may reduce accuracy. Sequencing and analysis were restricted to the TCR beta chain. Persistent Graves' disease patients showed lower TCR Shannon entropy and fewer highly expanded clones than newly diagnosed patients, suggesting clonal expansion. Persistent disease showed preferential use of TRBV28, TRBJ1-2 and TRBJ2-5, whereas newly diagnosed disease favored TRBV20-1 and TRBJ2-1. Peripheral blood alone was examined, since thyroid tissue, which constituted the primary lesion, could not be accessed. Patients with persistent disease shared more public clonotypes (around 2,500) than newly diagnosed patients did (nearly 1,000).

Libraries were made using multiplex PCR. Instrument on record: Illumina HiSeq 4000. To build TCR beta libraries, CDR3 regions were amplified by Arm-PCR using iRepertoire HTBI primers. Gel purification was performed on PCR products prior to sequencing. The paper's processing steps were these. Across samples, around 58 TRBV and roughly 13 TRBJ segments were identified and used for gene usage analysis of CDR3 amino acid clonotypes. COPE and FqMerger were used to merge the filtered high-quality paired reads into contigs. Contigs were aligned with BLAST to IMGT TRBV, TRBD and TRBJ reference genes, and CDR3 was defined per IMGT. Clonotypes above 0.1% frequency were classified as highly expanded clones. Shannon entropy served as the measure of repertoire diversity, while the Gini coefficient captured V-J evenness. Clonotypes shared by more than one individual were considered public. In TCRdb, the public reads were trimmed at Q25 with fastp and aligned with MiXCR, with productive beta chains retained. Rows are combined by CDR3 protein, so each entry shows the most common genes and DNA. TCRdb's processing, not the study's, gives the V and J calls here. The sample includes about 540,000 distinct CDR3 sequences, with less than 15% observed a single time. The ten largest clonotypes hold roughly 10% of the sample.

The time point label corresponds to: newly diagnosed GD, antithyroid drugs for less than 3 months. RNA was extracted from PBMCs in TRIzol for both TCR sequencing and RNA sequencing. The diagnosis of Graves' disease followed American Thyroid Association guidelines. Recruitment of patients was carried out at an endocrinology department in Xi'an, China. From each patient, approximately 9.9 milliliters of peripheral blood was collected into an EDTA anticoagulant tube. PBMCs were isolated by Ficoll Paque Plus density gradient separation without further T cell sorting. An Agilent 2100 Bioanalyzer and agarose gel were used to check RNA quality, and a NanoDrop 2000 was used to measure RNA concentration. These data also featured in a second study, about T cells in Graves' hyperthyroidism and ophthalmopathy. The other study reports the following: A patient counted as having stable Graves' hyperthyroidism if no progression to ophthalmopathy occurred over 18 months of follow-up. Hyperthyroidism patients were newly diagnosed, had a disease duration of under 2 months, and were aged 18 to 65 years. Patients with uncontrolled infections, other autoimmune diseases, pregnancy or lactation were excluded. Diagnoses were established on the basis of clinical symptoms, serum thyroxine and TRAb, thyroid ultrasound, and orbital computed tomography. A first-round RT-PCR of the TCR CDR3 used the HTBI primer set with the Qiagen OneStep RT-PCR kit. Blood samples also contained most of the expanded thyroid clonotypes (frequency above 0.001), which suggests that blood repertoires may reflect thyroid immune responses. Ophthalmopathy was separated from stable hyperthyroidism by a 13 V-J signature model, with approximately 90% sensitivity and roughly 84% specificity obtained in cross-validation and 80%/75% obtained in testing. In validation, progression to ophthalmopathy was predicted by the model with 70.59% sensitivity and 72.22% specificity, a median of about 6 months before onset. To identify TCR V-J signatures that set the groups apart, the researchers used a discovery cohort of 95 to 100 patients, made up of around 42 with Graves' ophthalmopathy and about 55 with stable Graves' hyperthyroidism. An independent validation cohort of about 20 hyperthyroidism patients and approximately 17 patients who later progressed to ophthalmopathy tested prospective prediction of ophthalmopathy. The 75 to 100 discovery patients were divided at random into training and test sets in a 7:3 ratio. The study also compared thyroid tissue and blood T-cell repertoires from 5 to 7 Graves' hyperthyroidism patients. After blood sampling, hyperthyroidism patients were treated with methimazole at a starting dose of 30 mg daily, and ophthalmopathy patients were treated with high-dose intravenous methylprednisolone. Libraries were constructed in a second round of multiplex PCR, after which size selection and purification were performed. Paired-end sequencing of the libraries was performed with 100 bp reads on an Illumina HiSeq2000. SOAPnuke was used to process the raw data, with reads discarded if the reads contained adapters or uncalled bases, had a mean Phred below 15, or lacked an exact constant-primer or identifier match. COPE v1.2.5 was used to merge high-quality paired reads, and clonotypes were defined as unique nucleotide sequences. Clonotypes were aligned to IMGT TRBV, TRBD and TRBJ reference segments using MiTCR v1.1. The analysis was restricted to V-J combinations with a frequency above 0.0001, which together covered 99% to 99.2% of the repertoires. A TCS score was defined as the ratio of F50 (clonal expansion) to E x V (chaos), with BLOSUM62-based TCRdist applied between CDR3 peptides within each V-J. Welch's t-statistics and random forest reduced around 520 V-J features to about 13, which were used in a naive Bayes classifier (R e1071). No statistical method was used to fix the sample size in advance, and group allocation was not hidden from the investigators. TCR Vbeta CDR3 sequencing of some 140 peripheral blood samples (under 45 ophthalmopathy, 75 or so hyperthyroidism and approximately 17 progressor patients) is reported in the paper.

The sequence joins TRBV25-1 to TRBJ2-2; 9 bases in the middle match TRBD1. The input for sequencing was peripheral blood mononuclear cells (PBMCs), taken at new diagnosis, from a patient treated with antithyroid drugs. The receptor was derived from a man under 40 with Graves disease. Donor details come from another sample of the same person, matched by shared clones. The CDR3 region has the sequence CASRGDRVSTGELFF. The nucleotides are TGTGCCAGCAGGGGGGACAGGGTATCCACCGGGGAGCTGTTTTTT.